What follows are 15 T cell receptor beta chains derived from one specimen sequenced in a study of cytomegalovirus exposure and HLA in healthy donors. The PCR was carried out with 60 Vbeta primers and 13 Jbeta primers. TCRdb's table, derived via immunoSEQ multiplex PCR, lists solely in-frame clones and lacks some. The profile shows 100,000 to 150,000 clones, 70% to 85% of them singletons. The sequencing input was PBMCs. The receptors were gathered from a female donor in good health and CMV-seronegative.

The CDR3 DNA follows: TGTGCCATCAGCCTCGTAGCGGGAGGGACCCACGAGCAGTACTTC. Translating it yields CAISLVAGGTHEQYF. The chain carries TRBV10-3 and TRBJ2-7; 11 bases fit TRBD2. Germline trimming cut 6 bases from V and 5 bases from J; bases unmatched to any gene: 9. Germline assignment: CDR1 ENHRY and CDR2 SYGVKD. The CDR3 runs 15 residues.

This clone was detected only once. The chain combines TRBV28 with TRBJ2-7; 7 bases fit TRBD2. V lost 3 bases to trimming and J lost 2 bases; unmatched junction nucleotides: 10. From germline, CDR1 is MDHEN and CDR2 SYDVKM. This CDR3 has 16 residues. The CDR3 DNA reads as TGTGCCAGCAGTTTCCTCGGCCGGGAGGTTCCCTACGAGCAGTACTTC. Translated, it gives CASSFLGREVPYEQYF.

A remark on this clone: This CDR3 is missing its conserved last phenylalanine or tryptophan, likely due to a read error. CDR3 in amino acids: CASSLGGSNQPQHL. For the CDR3, the DNA is TGTGCCAGCAGTTTAGGAGGGAGCAATCAGCCCCAGCATCTT. This rearrangement joins TRBV28 to TRBJ1-5; D uncertain. V dropped 2 bases and J dropped 1 base, with 6 bases sitting between them. This CDR3 is built from 14 residues. Germline V gene data show CDR1 as MDHEN and CDR2 as SYDVKM.

The chain has TRBV15 and TRBJ1-2; D uncertain. V was cut by 0 bases and J by 4 bases, with 15 bases left in between. Per the germline V gene, CDR1 is LNHNV and CDR2 is YYDKDF (reference sequence). This CDR3 is 16 amino acids long. The CDR3 nucleotides are TGTGCCACCAGCAGAGATCAAGAGTCGTTGGTCTATGGCTACACCTTC. This encodes CATSRDQESLVYGYTF. Based on the CDR3 plus reference TRBV15 and TRBJ1-2, the full variable domain is DAMVIQNPRYQVTQFGKPVTLSCSQTLNHNVMYWYQQKSSQAPKLLFHYYDKDFNNEADTPDNFQSRRPNTSFCFLDIRSPGLGDTAMYLCATSRDQESLVYGYTFGSGTRLTVV.

The chain couples TRBV4-3 to TRBJ2-5; 9 bases are shared with TRBD2. Germline lookup yields CDR1 LGHNA and CDR2 YSLEER. Unmatched junction bases numbered 7, after V lost 0 bases and J lost 5 bases. CDR3 length: 16 residues. In nucleotides, the CDR3 is TGCGCCAGCAGCCAAGAAGGTAGCGGGAGCGCCGAGACCCAGTACTTC. The encoded protein is CASSQEGSGSAETQYF.

The chain couples TRBV28 to TRBJ1-5; D gene uncertain. The CDR3 runs to 11 residues. Germline V gives CDR1 MDHEN, CDR2 SYDVKM. The CDR3 sequence: CSSASNQPQHF. The CDR3 DNA is TGTTCGAGCGCGAGCAATCAGCCCCAGCATTTT.

V usage is TRBV19 and J usage is TRBJ1-1; the D is unclear. This CDR3 has 14 amino acids. V lost 0 bases and J lost 0, with 5 bases in between. Germline V gene data show CDR1 as LNHDA and CDR2 as SQIVND (reference sequence). Here the CDR3 DNA reads TGTGCCAGTAGTATAGATCGGGTGAACACTGAAGCTTTCTTT. Translated, it gives CASSIDRVNTEAFF.

This chain joins TRBV12-5 and TRBJ2-5; tentatively, D is TRBD1 (6 bases). This CDR3 comprises 13 residues. V gave up 1 base and J gave up 4 bases, with 7 bases separating them. Germline CDR1 reads LGHNT; CDR2 reads FRNRAP. CDR3 sequence (DNA): TGTGCTAGTGGTTTGGACAGGGCAGAGACCCAGTACTTC. This sequence encodes CASGLDRAETQYF. The entire variable domain, with the rest obtained from reference TRBV12-5 and TRBJ2-5, is as follows: DARVTQTPRHKVTEMGQEVTMRCQPILGHNTVFWYRQTMMQGLELLAYFRNRAPLDDSGMPKDRFSAEMPDATLATLKIQPSEPRDSAVYFCASGLDRAETQYFGPGTRLLVL.

This chain joins TRBV29-1 and TRBJ2-5; 8 bases are a match to TRBD2. Germline assignment: CDR1 SQVTM and CDR2 ANQGSEA. The CDR3 totals 18 residues. Unmatched junction bases numbered 16, after V lost 3 bases and J lost 1 base. The DNA of the CDR3 is TGCAGCGTTGACGGGCCCCGCCTAGCGGGCCCGTTCCAAGAGACCCAGTACTTC. It is translated as CSVDGPRLAGPFQETQYF. Combining the CDR3 with reference TRBV29-1 and TRBJ2-5 gives the whole variable domain SAVISQKPSRDICQRGTSLTIQCQVDSQVTMMFWYRQQPGQSLTLIATANQGSEATYESGFVIDKFPISRPNLTFSTLTVSNMSPEDSSIYLCSVDGPRLAGPFQETQYFGPGTRLLVL.

V usage is TRBV5-6 and J usage is TRBJ2-7; D is perhaps TRBD1 (6 bases). Germline CDR1 SGHDT, CDR2 YYEEEE. Trimming removed 5 bases at V and 4 bases at J, with 10 bases between. The CDR3 is made up of 12 amino acids. The CDR3 DNA sequence: TGTGCCAGCAGTCTCCAGGGGTACGAGCAGTACTTC. It specifies CASSLQGYEQYF.

The V and J genes are TRBV7-9 and TRBJ2-7; TRBD2 aligns across 8 bases. Germline V gene lookup returns CDR1 SEHNR and CDR2 FQNEAQ (reference sequence). The J segment lost 0 bases and the V segment lost 3 bases, leaving 4 bases of the junction unmatched. This CDR3 spans 15 amino acids. The CDR3 DNA sequence: TGTGCCAGCAGCTTTAGTAGCGGGATCTCCTACGAGCAGTACTTC. Protein sequence: CASSFSSGISYEQYF.

The rearrangement uses TRBV7-8 and TRBJ1-1, with D unclear. This CDR3 is 14 amino acids long. CDR1 is SGHVS and CDR2 is FQNEAQ in the germline V gene. With 3 bases removed from V and 3 bases from J, the gap between germline ends came to 11 bases. The CDR3 loop is CASSLRPRDTEAFF. CDR3 nucleotides: TGTGCCAGCAGCTTGCGACCCCGGGACACTGAAGCTTTCTTT.

In its sample, this clone was seen a few times. The CDR3 DNA is TGTGCCATCAGCCCTTCAGGGCCGGTTGGCTACACCTTC. The encoded protein is CAISPSGPVGYTF. The rearrangement links TRBV10-3 to TRBJ1-2; tentatively, D is TRBD1 (5 bases). In germline, CDR1 is ENHRY, CDR2 SYGVKD. V was shortened by 6 bases and J by 7 bases, with 15 bases between the two germline ends. The CDR3 is 13 amino acids.

This chain links TRBV19 with TRBJ1-6; TRBD1 matches 9 bases. This CDR3 is 15 amino acids long. V lost 8 bases, J lost 7 bases, and 9 bases stayed unmatched. CDR1 LNHDA and CDR2 SQIVND come from the germline V gene (reference sequence). In DNA form, the CDR3 reads TGTGCCAGTCGAATAAGTGGGACAGGGAATTCACCCCTCCACTTT. It translates to CASRISGTGNSPLHF.

The V and J genes are TRBV30 and TRBJ2-1; maybe TRBD2 (6 bases). Trimming took off 3 bases at V and 1 base at J, with 16 bases between the two ends. The CDR3 has 16 amino acids. Germline-derived CDR1 and CDR2 are GTSNPN and SVGIG (reference sequence). CDR3 amino acids: CAWSGTGTQSYNEQFF. The CDR3 coding sequence is TGTGCCTGGAGCGGGACCGGGACTCAGTCCTACAATGAGCAGTTCTTC.